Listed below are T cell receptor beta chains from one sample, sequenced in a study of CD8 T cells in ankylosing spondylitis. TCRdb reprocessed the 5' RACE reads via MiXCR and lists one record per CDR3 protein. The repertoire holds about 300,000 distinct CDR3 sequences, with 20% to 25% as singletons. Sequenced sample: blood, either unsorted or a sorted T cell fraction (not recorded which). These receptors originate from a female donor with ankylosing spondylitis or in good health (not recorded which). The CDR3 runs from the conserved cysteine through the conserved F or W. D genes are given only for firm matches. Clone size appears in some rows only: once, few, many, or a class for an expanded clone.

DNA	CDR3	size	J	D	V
TGTGCCAGCAGCCGTTTGGGGGAACTTCAAAACATTCAGTACTTC	CASSRLGELQNIQYF	.	TRBJ2-4	.	TRBV11-2
TGTGCCAGCAGTCTCAGGGGTGTGTTAGAGACCCAGTACTTC	CASSLRGVLETQYF	few	TRBJ2-5	.	TRBV27
TGTGCCAGCAGCCTTTGGGGGGGCGATTCACCCCTCCACTTT	CASSLWGGDSPLHF	few	TRBJ1-6	.	TRBV12-3/TRBV12-4
TGCAGTGCTAACCCCCGGACTAGGCTTTCCGAGCAGTTCTTC	CSANPRTRLSEQFF	few	TRBJ2-1	TRBD2	TRBV20-1
TGTGCCAGCAGCTTAGGACTCTCACGCTCCTACAATGAGCAGTTCTTC	CASSLGLSRSYNEQFF	few	TRBJ2-1	.	TRBV7-2
TGTGCCAGCAGCCGACGGGACAGGGGAAACGACGAGCAGTACTTC	CASSRRDRGNDEQYF	.	TRBJ2-7	TRBD1	TRBV7-8
TGCAGCGGGGAGTTAGTTAACTATGGCTACACCTTC	CSGELVNYGYTF	few	TRBJ1-2	.	TRBV29-1
TGCAGTGCCACATTCTCCGACAGCCTCATCCAAGAGACCCAGTACTTC	CSATFSDSLIQETQYF	few	TRBJ2-5	.	TRBV20-1
TGCAGCGCTTCGGACAGCTATGGCTACACCTTC	CSASDSYGYTF	.	TRBJ1-2	.	TRBV29-1
TGTGCCAGCAGCTCTCCACTATACCGGGACCCCCAAGCGAGAGCTTTCTTT	CASSSPLYRDPQARAFF	many	TRBJ1-1	.	TRBV11-2
TGCAGTGCTAGTCCGGGGGCAAACGAGCAGTACTTC	CSASPGANEQYF	many	TRBJ2-7	.	TRBV20-1
TGCAGCGTTGATCGGGGGAGCGAGGGCGGGGAGCTGTTTTTT	CSVDRGSEGGELFF	few	TRBJ2-2	.	TRBV29-1
TGTGCCAGCAGCAGGAGAGTGGGGGACTCTGGGGCCAACGTCCTGACTTTC	CASSRRVGDSGANVLTF	few	TRBJ2-6	.	TRBV5-6
TGCAGTGCTAGTTACCGGAGGCTAGTAAGGGATGAGCAGTTCTTC	CSASYRRLVRDEQFF	few	TRBJ2-1	.	TRBV20-1
TGTGCCAGCAGCTTTAGGCTAGCGGGAGTGTCAGATACGCAGTATTTT	CASSFRLAGVSDTQYF	.	TRBJ2-3	TRBD2	TRBV5-4
TGCGCCAGCAGCTTGGAGCGGCAGCGGGAGGGCACAGATACGCAGTATTTT	CASSLERQREGTDTQYF	.	TRBJ2-3	TRBD2	TRBV5-1
TGTGCCAGCAGAGGTAGCGGGAGGTCCTACAATGAGCAGTTCTTC	CASRGSGRSYNEQFF	.	TRBJ2-1	TRBD2	TRBV27
TGTGCCAGCAGTGTACAGAGGGACATTCAGTACTTC	CASSVQRDIQYF	many	TRBJ2-4	.	TRBV6-1
TGTGCCAGCAGCGCGCCTGTTGGTACGCAGTATTTT	CASSAPVGTQYF	few	TRBJ2-3	.	TRBV7-2
TGTGCCAGCAGCTTTAGGGACAGGGGGAAGAGAGCTTTCTTT	CASSFRDRGKRAFF	.	TRBJ1-1	TRBD1	TRBV7-2
TGTGCCAGCACCTTTGGGGGGACGGGTCGAGGCCTTGGCTATGGCTACACCTTC	CASTFGGTGRGLGYGYTF	.	TRBJ1-2	.	TRBV6-1
TGTGCCAGCAGTCCACGTGAGGCACTCTACGAGCAGTACTTC	CASSPREALYEQYF	many	TRBJ2-7	.	TRBV12-3/TRBV12-4
TGTGCCAGCAGTTTCCCTGGTAGTGAAAAACTGTTTTTT	CASSFPGSEKLFF	.	TRBJ1-4	.	TRBV6-6
TGCAGTGCTAGAGATCGAGGGAGGGTTCACCGGAGCGAGCAGTACTTC	CSARDRGRVHRSEQYF	.	TRBJ2-7	TRBD2	TRBV20-1
TGTGCCAGCAGTTTAGCGGACAGGGGGAATGAGCAGTTCTTC	CASSLADRGNEQFF	few	TRBJ2-1	TRBD1	TRBV12-3/TRBV12-4
TGTGCCAGCAGCTTAAGGGAGGGAGGAGCCGATACGCAGTATTTT	CASSLREGGADTQYF	once	TRBJ2-3	TRBD2	TRBV7-2
TGTGCCAGCAGTTATTCCCTTCTTAGCCGGGATGAGCAGTTCTTC	CASSYSLLSRDEQFF	many	TRBJ2-1	.	TRBV6-5
TGTGCCAGCAGTTCAAGACTAGCGGGAACCGTTGAGACCCAGTACTTC	CASSSRLAGTVETQYF	.	TRBJ2-5	TRBD2	TRBV6-2/TRBV6-3
TGCGCCAGCAGCCAAGGACTGGGTTTAGAGACCCAGTACTTC	CASSQGLGLETQYF	.	TRBJ2-5	.	TRBV4-3
TGTGCCACCAGCAGAAGAATCACAGGGGGCGCAAGAAATGGCTACACCTTC	CATSRRITGGARNGYTF	.	TRBJ1-2	TRBD1	TRBV15
TGTGCCAGCAGCTTACTTGGGTTTGGCTACACCTTC	CASSLLGFGYTF	few	TRBJ1-2	.	TRBV7-2
TGTGCCAGCAGTTTGACAGGGACCCAAGAGACCCAGTACTTC	CASSLTGTQETQYF	once	TRBJ2-5	TRBD1	TRBV28
TGTGCCAGCAGCGCGACTACCGGACAGTACTACGAGCAGTACTTC	CASSATTGQYYEQYF	few	TRBJ2-7	.	TRBV9
TGCGCCAGCAGCTCCCGACAGGGGGACTACGAGCAGTACTTC	CASSSRQGDYEQYF	.	TRBJ2-7	TRBD1	TRBV5-1
TGTGCCAGCAGCTCTACCCCTGTAGATACGCAGTATTTT	CASSSTPVDTQYF	.	TRBJ2-3	.	TRBV11-2
TGCAGTGCCCCAAGGGCTAGCGGGGATCAAGAGACCCAGTACTTC	CSAPRASGDQETQYF	few	TRBJ2-5	TRBD2	TRBV20-1
TGCGCCAGCAGCTTTGGGGGAGCGGGCTACAATGAGCAGTTCTTC	CASSFGGAGYNEQFF	many	TRBJ2-1	.	TRBV5-1
TGTGCCAGCAGTCAGACAGTTCGGGAGACCCAGTACTTC	CASSQTVRETQYF	.	TRBJ2-5	.	TRBV12-3/TRBV12-4